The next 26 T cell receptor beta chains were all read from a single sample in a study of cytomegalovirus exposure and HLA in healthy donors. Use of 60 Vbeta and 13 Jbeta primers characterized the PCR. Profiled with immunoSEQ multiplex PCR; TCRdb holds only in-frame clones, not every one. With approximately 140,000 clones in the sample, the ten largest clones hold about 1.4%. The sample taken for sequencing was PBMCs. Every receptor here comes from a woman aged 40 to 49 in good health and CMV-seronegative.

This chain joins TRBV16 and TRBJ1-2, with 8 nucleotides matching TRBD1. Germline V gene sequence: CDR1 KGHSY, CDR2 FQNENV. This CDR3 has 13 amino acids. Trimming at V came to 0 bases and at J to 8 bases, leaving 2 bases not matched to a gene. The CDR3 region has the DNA TGTGCCAGCAGCCAATCCAGGGGGCGAGGCTACACCTTC. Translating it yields CASSQSRGRGYTF. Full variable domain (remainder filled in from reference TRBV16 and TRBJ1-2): GEEVAQTPKHLVRGEGQKAKLYCAPIKGHSYVFWYQQVLKNEFKFLISFQNENVFDETGMPKERFSAKCLPNSPCSLEIQATKLEDSAVYFCASSQSRGRGYTFGSGTRLTVV.

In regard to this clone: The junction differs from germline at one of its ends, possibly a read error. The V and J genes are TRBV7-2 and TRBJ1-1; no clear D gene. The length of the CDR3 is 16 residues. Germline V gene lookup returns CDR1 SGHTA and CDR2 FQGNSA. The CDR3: CASRLESGLMNTEAFF. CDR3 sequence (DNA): TGTGCCAGCAGGTTAGAGTCGGGTCTCATGAACACTGAAGCTTTCTTT.

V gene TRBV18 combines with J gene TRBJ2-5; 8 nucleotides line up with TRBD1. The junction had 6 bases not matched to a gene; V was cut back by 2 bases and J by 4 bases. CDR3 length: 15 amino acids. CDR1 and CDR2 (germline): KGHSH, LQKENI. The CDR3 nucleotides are TGTGCCAGCTCACCAAGCACAGGGGGAAGAGAGACCCAGTACTTC. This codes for CASSPSTGGRETQYF.

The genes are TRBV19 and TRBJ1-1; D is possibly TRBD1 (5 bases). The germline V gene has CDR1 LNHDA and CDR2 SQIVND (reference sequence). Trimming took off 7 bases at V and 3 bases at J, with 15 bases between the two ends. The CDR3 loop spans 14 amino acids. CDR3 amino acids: CASIRGTRDTEAFF. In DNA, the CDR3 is TGTGCCAGTATCCGCGGGACGAGGGACACTGAAGCTTTCTTT.

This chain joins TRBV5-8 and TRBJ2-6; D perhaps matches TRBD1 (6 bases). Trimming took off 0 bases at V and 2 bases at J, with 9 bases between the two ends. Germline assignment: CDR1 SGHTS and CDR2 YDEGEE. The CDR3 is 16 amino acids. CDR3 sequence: CASSLAGGAGANVLTF. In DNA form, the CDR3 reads TGTGCCAGCAGCTTGGCTGGGGGCGCTGGGGCCAACGTCCTGACTTTC.

The CDR3 region is CASTLDRGSYNEQFF. The CDR3 DNA sequence: TGTGCCAGCACTTTGGACAGGGGGTCCTACAATGAGCAGTTCTTC. The chain links TRBV2 to TRBJ2-1; 10 bases fit TRBD1. The CDR3 length is 15 residues. The J segment lost 1 base and the V segment lost 7 bases, leaving 4 bases of the junction unmatched. Germline CDR1 SNHLY, CDR2 FYNNEI.

CDR3 amino acids: CASSHSIMNTGELFF. CDR3 in DNA: TGTGCCAGCAGCCATAGCATAATGAACACCGGGGAGCTGTTTTTT. The chain links TRBV7-2 to TRBJ2-2, with D uncertain. CDR3 length: 15 amino acids. Germline CDR1 reads SGHTA; CDR2 reads FQGNSA. V dropped 5 bases and J dropped 1 base, with 11 bases sitting between them.

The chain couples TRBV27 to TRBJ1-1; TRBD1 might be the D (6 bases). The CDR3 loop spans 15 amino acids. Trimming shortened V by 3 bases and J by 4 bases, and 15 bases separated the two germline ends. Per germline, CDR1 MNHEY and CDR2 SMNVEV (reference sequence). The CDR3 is CASSFTYRVGTEAFF. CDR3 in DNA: TGTGCCAGCAGTTTTACTTACAGGGTGGGCACTGAAGCTTTCTTT.

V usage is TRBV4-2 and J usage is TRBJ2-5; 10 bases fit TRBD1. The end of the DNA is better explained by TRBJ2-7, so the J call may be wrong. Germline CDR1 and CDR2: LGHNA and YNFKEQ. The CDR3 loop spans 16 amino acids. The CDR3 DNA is TGTGCCAGCAGCGTCCGGGACAGGGGACCTGGGCTCGAGCAGTACTTC. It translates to CASSVRDRGPGLEQYF.

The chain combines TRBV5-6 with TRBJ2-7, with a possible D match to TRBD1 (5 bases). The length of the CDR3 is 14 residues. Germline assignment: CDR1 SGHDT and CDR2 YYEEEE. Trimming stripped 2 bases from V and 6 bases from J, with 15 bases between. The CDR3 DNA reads TGTGCCAGCAGCTTTGGGAATTCAGGGCCCGAGCAGTACGTC. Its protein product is CASSFGNSGPEQYV.

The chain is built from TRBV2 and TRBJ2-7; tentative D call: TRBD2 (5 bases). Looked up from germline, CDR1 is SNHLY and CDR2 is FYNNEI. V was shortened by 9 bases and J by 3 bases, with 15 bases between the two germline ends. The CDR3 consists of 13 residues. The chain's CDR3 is CASLSPGVYEQYF. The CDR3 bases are TGTGCCAGTTTATCGCCCGGGGTCTACGAGCAGTACTTC. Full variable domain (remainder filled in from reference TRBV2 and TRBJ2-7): EPEVTQTPSHQVTQMGQEVILRCVPISNHLYFYWYRQILGQKVEFLVSFYNNEISEKSEIFDDQFSVERPDGSNFTLKIRSTKLEDSAMYFCASLSPGVYEQYFGPGTRLTVT.

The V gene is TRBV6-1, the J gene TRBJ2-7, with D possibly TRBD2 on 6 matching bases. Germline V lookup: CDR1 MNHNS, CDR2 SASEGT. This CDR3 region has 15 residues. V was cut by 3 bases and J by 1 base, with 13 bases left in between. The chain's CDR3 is CASSDGGAGSYEQYF. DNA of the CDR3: TGTGCCAGCAGTGATGGCGGGGCAGGGTCCTACGAGCAGTACTTC.

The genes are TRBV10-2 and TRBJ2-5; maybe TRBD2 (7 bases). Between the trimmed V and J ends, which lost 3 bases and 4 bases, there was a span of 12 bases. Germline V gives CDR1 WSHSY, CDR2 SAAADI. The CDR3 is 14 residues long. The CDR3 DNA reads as TGCGCCAGCAGTGAAGGGGGGGCGGGAGAGACCCAGTACTTC. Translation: CASSEGGAGETQYF.

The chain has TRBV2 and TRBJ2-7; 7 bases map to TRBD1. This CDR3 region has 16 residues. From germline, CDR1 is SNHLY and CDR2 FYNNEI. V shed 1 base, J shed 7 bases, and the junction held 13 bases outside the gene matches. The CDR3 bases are TGTGCCAGCAGTGAAGTAGGTATGAGACAGGGTTATGAGCAGTACTTC. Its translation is CASSEVGMRQGYEQYF.

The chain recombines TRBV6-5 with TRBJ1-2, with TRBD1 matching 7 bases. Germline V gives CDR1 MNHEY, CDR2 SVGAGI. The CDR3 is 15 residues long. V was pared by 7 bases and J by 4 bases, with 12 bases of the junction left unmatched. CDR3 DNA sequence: TGTGCCAGCACCAACCCAAGCACAGGGGCCTATGGCTACACCTTC. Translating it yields CASTNPSTGAYGYTF.

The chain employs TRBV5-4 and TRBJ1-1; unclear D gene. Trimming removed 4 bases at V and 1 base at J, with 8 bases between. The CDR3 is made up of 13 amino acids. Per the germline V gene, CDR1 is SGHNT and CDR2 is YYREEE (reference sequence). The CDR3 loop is CASSPVSNTEAFF. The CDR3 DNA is TGTGCCAGCAGCCCAGTCTCGAACACTGAAGCTTTCTTT.

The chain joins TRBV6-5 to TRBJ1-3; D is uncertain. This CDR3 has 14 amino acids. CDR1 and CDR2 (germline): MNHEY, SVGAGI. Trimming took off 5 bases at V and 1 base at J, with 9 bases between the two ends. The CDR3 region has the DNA TGTGCCAGCAGTCGAGTCGTTTCTGGAAACACCATATATTTT. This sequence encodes CASSRVVSGNTIYF.

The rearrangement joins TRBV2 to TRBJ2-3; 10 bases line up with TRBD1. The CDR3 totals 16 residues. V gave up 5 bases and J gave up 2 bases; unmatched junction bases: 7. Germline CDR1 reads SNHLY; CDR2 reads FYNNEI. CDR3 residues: CASSPLGQGNTDTQYF. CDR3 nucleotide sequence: TGTGCCAGCAGTCCTCTGGGACAGGGGAACACAGATACGCAGTATTTT.

CDR3 amino acids: CASSPDIPYGYTF. The CDR3 region has the DNA TGTGCCAGCAGCCCTGACATTCCCTATGGCTACACCTTC. The chain joins TRBV7-2 to TRBJ1-2, with unresolved D. Germline V CDR1 and CDR2: SGHTA, FQGNSA. The CDR3 totals 13 residues. Trimming stripped 5 bases from V and 4 bases from J, with 11 bases between.

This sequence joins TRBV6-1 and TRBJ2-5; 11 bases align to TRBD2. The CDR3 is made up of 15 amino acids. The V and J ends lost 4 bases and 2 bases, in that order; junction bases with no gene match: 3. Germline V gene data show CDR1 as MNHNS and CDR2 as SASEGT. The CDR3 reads CASSAVAGGQETQYF. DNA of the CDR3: TGTGCCAGCAGTGCGGTAGCGGGGGGGCAAGAGACCCAGTACTTC.

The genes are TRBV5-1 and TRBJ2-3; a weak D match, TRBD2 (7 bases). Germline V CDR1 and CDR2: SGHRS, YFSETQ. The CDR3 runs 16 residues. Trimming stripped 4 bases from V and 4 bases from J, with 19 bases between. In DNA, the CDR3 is TGCGCCAGCAGCCAGTTCCGGGGGGCTTCGTCAGATACGCAGTATTTT. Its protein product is CASSQFRGASSDTQYF.

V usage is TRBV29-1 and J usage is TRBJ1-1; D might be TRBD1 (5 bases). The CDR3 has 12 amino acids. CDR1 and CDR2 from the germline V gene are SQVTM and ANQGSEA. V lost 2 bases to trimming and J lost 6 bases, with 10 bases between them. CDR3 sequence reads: CSVENVRAEAFF. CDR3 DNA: TGCAGCGTTGAAAATGTCAGGGCTGAAGCTTTCTTT.

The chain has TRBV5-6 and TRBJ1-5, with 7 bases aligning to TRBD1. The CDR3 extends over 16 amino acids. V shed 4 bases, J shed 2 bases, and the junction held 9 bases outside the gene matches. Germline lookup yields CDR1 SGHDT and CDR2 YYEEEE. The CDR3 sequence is CASSLQGISRNQPQHF. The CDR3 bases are TGTGCCAGCAGCCTACAGGGGATCTCTCGCAATCAGCCCCAGCATTTT.

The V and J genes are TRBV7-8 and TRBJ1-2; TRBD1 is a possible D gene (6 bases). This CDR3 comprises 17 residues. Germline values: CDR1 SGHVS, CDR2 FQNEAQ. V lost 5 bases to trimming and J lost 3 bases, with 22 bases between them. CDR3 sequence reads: CASSPGEPGQSYYGYTF. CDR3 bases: TGTGCCAGCAGCCCAGGGGAGCCAGGACAGAGCTACTATGGCTACACCTTC.

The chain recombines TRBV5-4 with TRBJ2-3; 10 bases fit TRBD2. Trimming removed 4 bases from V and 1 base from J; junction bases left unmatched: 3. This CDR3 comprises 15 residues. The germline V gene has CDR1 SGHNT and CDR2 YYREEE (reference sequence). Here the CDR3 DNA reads TGTGCCAGCAGCCCTCTAGCGGGGGGCACAGATACGCAGTATTTT. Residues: CASSPLAGGTDTQYF.

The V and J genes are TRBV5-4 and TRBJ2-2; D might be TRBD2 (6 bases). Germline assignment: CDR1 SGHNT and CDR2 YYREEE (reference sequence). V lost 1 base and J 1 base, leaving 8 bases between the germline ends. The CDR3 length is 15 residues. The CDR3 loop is CASSLNSGNTGELFF. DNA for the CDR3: TGTGCCAGCAGCTTGAATAGCGGGAACACCGGGGAGCTGTTTTTT.